This T cell receptor (beta chain) is drawn from a study of shared clonotypes between healthy human individuals (dated by TCRdb to the early 2020s). Some background on the complete study: The cohort comprised a couple of women and a few men aged 18 to 49 years. Each donor's leukapheresis produced roughly between roughly 0.85 and 9.5 billion PBMCs. Libraries were prepared and TCR repertoires were sequenced by different laboratories using diverse techniques, in order to increase sequencing depth and limit assay-specific biases. Blood TCR repertoires of a handful of healthy adults were deeply sequenced to estimate repertoire size and the extent of clonotype sharing between individuals. Per donor, three plates each were used for CD4 naive and CD4 memory, two for CD8 naive, and one for CD8 memory.

In the case of this clone: The target of this receptor is not known. No clone much larger than this one lies a single base away; base qualities are absent.

General conclusions and limits of the study: Rarefaction of sorted-subset datasets indicated incomplete sequencing despite the large sequencing depth. Based on pairwise subsampling, the degree of clonotype sharing among donors was expected to be affected by sequencing depth. Sharing across a few donors was observed for about 5% of naive CD4, 3.5% of naive CD8, 2% to 2.5% of memory CD4, and over 0.3% of memory CD8 clonotypes. Compared with non-shared clonotypes, the clonotypes found in all four sorted-subset donors had higher generation probabilities. Sampling was limited to blood, and TCR repertoires in tissue likely differ from TCR repertoires in blood. Naive subsets generally had larger estimated clonotype richness than memory subsets. The genetic and exposure-history diversity represented was limited by the small number of donors.

TCR CDR3 regions were amplified from genomic DNA by multiplex PCR using the deep immunoSEQ assay. For each cell subset, the extracted genomic DNA was distributed evenly across all wells of several immunoSEQ 96-well plates, and each plate served as one replicate. For sorted subsets, about 200 ng genomic DNA, equal to 25,000 to 35,000 T cell genomes, was loaded into each replicate PCR. Purified libraries were quantified with a Qubit 3.0 fluorometer, sized on a Bioanalyzer 2100, and re-quantified with the KAPA Library Quantification kit. A separate single-read 150-cycle Illumina NextSeq 550 flow cell was used to sequence each immunoSEQ 96-well plate. The paper's processing steps were these. Because the immunoSEQ output held only junctional sequences and lacked quality scores, the filtering could not match the filtering applied to full-length reads. Sequences were annotated with PyIR, a Python wrapper for IgBLAST v1.9, using IMGT germline references to assign V/J genes and CDR3. Reads were removed for weak V/J assignments (E-value above 1e-6), missing CDR3, stop codons, out-of-frame junctions, or ambiguous translated residues. V3J clonotypes were defined as sequences sharing the same inferred V gene, J gene, and CDR3 amino acid sequence. Percentage overlap between repertoires was computed as shared unique clonotypes divided by the size of the smaller repertoire. Repertoire richness was assessed with RTK rarefaction, the Chao1 estimator, and Recon v2.1 estimates of unobserved clonotypes. For all TCRbeta clonotypes obtained by the gDNA method from several donors, generation probabilities were computed with OLGA. TCRdb stores this immuneACCESS table with in-frame sequences only. Part of the clones is absent; in the studies checked, under half of the shortfall reflects unresolved V genes, and no reason is known for the rest. V and J calls and clone size are as listed in that table; D and trimming were resolved from the DNA. The sample has approximately 980,000 clones on record, around 80% of them singletons. About 1.5% of the sample belongs to the ten largest clones.

Donors were healthy HIV-negative adults with no recently reported acute infections or vaccinations. All donors were Caucasian adults living in Nashville, Tennessee, USA. CD4+ T cells were enriched by magnetic negative selection; naive cells were then positively selected on CD45RA, and the negative fraction formed the memory subset. Blood was collected by leukapheresis, and PBMCs were isolated by Ficoll-Histopaque density gradient centrifugation and then cryopreserved in liquid nitrogen vapor phase. Analytical flow cytometry was used to check the purity and quantity of each magnetically sorted T cell population. Each sorted fraction had its genomic DNA isolated and then quantified by UV absorbance on a Nanodrop 2000c. The germline V gene gives CDR1 as MGHRA and CDR2 as YSYEKL. The CDR3 runs 15 residues from the cysteine to the phenylalanine. Of all the DNA, just the CDR3 is kept, 45 bases in frame from base 1. V was cut back by 3 bases and J by 3 bases, leaving a gap of 12 bases between them.

The receptor chain draws on TRBV4-1 and TRBJ1-5; matching of 6 bases hints at TRBD1 as the D gene. Sequencing was done on a sample of memory CD4+ T cells sorted from blood. The label giving this sample's cell subset or site can be read as: CD45RA-negative fraction. The receptor was derived from a man between 18 and 29 years old in good health. Read as DNA, the sequence is TGCGCCAGCAGCCAGGACAGAACTTCCAATCAGCCCCAGCATTTT. This translates into CASSQDRTSNQPQHF.